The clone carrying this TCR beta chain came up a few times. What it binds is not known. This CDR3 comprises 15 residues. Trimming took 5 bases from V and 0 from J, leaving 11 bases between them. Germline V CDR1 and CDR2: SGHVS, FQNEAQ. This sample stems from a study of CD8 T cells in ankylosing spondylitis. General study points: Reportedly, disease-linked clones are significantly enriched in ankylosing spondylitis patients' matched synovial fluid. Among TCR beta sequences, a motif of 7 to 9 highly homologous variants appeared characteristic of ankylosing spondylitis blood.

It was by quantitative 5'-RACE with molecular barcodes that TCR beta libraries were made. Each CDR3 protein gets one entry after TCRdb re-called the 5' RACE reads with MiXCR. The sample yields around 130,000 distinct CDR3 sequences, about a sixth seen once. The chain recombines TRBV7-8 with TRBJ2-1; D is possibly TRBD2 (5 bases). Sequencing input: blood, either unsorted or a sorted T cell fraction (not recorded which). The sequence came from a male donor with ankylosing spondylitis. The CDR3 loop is CASSPSSFSYNEQFF. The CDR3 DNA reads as TGTGCCAGCAGCCCCTCTAGCTTCTCCTACAATGAGCAGTTCTTC.